Sequencing of this T cell receptor (beta chain) was carried out in a study of blood T cell repertoires in COVID-19. Germline CDR1 is SQVTM and CDR2 is ANQGSEA. Trimming removed 3 bases at V and 2 bases at J, with 16 bases between. The CDR3 loop spans 15 amino acids. This table comes from immunoSEQ multiplex PCR, and its TCRdb copy is limited to in-frame clones, with some not included. The sample consists of approximately 260,000 clones, around 82% of them appearing once. The genes are TRBV29-1 and TRBJ2-5; TRBD2 might be the D (7 bases). The origin of this receptor is a woman over 75 with active or convalescent COVID-19. The sequenced sample was peripheral blood. This CDR3 is CSVEGGRSPQETQYF. The CDR3 DNA sequence: TGCAGCGTTGAGGGGGGGCGTTCCCCTCAAGAGACCCAGTACTTC.